A selection of T cell receptor beta chains follows, all from one sample in a study of T-cell reconstitution after alpha-beta-depleted transplantation in children. TCRdb reprocessed the PCR reads via MiXCR and lists one record per CDR3 protein. The table records about 78,000 distinct CDR3 sequences, about 14% of them present only once. The source was PBMCs, mostly from graft donor cells, collected 180 days after TCRalphabeta/CD19-depleted stem cell transplant. These receptors came from a male patient between 2 and 10 years old who had a stem cell transplant for acute lymphoblastic leukemia, so the T cells may come from the graft donor. Each CDR3 is given without its conserved first and last residue. The order of the fields is CDR3 protein, J gene, clone size, V gene. Size tells how often a clone was seen (once, few, many) or the class of an expanded clone, and some rows leave it out.

cdr3_aa: ASSEDVPTSADTGELF
j_call: TRBJ2-2
clone_size: large
v_call: TRBV10-2

cdr3_aa: SARSSISGNTIY
j_call: TRBJ1-3
clone_size: .
v_call: TRBV20-1

cdr3_aa: ASSRGQGKGAYEQY
j_call: TRBJ2-7
clone_size: few
v_call: TRBV6-1

cdr3_aa: ASSGGRTGLEAF
j_call: TRBJ1-1
clone_size: few
v_call: TRBV9

cdr3_aa: ATSSYETQY
j_call: TRBJ2-5
clone_size: .
v_call: TRBV15

cdr3_aa: ASSPGTTYEQY
j_call: TRBJ2-7
clone_size: .
v_call: TRBV12-3/TRBV12-4

cdr3_aa: ASNGQGMANYGYT
j_call: TRBJ1-2
clone_size: few
v_call: TRBV25-1

cdr3_aa: ASSLGLVNDVQF
j_call: TRBJ2-1
clone_size: few
v_call: TRBV11-2

cdr3_aa: ASSPWAPLAAIHNEQF
j_call: TRBJ2-1
clone_size: few
v_call: TRBV4-1

cdr3_aa: AIMSSSSYEQY
j_call: TRBJ2-7
clone_size: few
v_call: TRBV10-3

cdr3_aa: ASSLRLSGPGGGKLF
j_call: TRBJ1-4
clone_size: .
v_call: TRBV7-8

cdr3_aa: ASSLAQTSSYEQY
j_call: TRBJ2-7
clone_size: many
v_call: TRBV7-8

cdr3_aa: SARDEQAVSSYEQY
j_call: TRBJ2-7
clone_size: many
v_call: TRBV20-1

cdr3_aa: ATSRGSNTGELF
j_call: TRBJ2-2
clone_size: .
v_call: TRBV15

cdr3_aa: ASSWEVWAYNEQF
j_call: TRBJ2-1
clone_size: .
v_call: TRBV7-2

cdr3_aa: ATRFGQLSGNTIY
j_call: TRBJ1-3
clone_size: .
v_call: TRBV28

cdr3_aa: ASSPDSNYGYT
j_call: TRBJ1-2
clone_size: .
v_call: TRBV18

cdr3_aa: ASRDRGGNTGELF
j_call: TRBJ2-2
clone_size: .
v_call: TRBV6-1

cdr3_aa: ASSPEGQGAFFTDTQY
j_call: TRBJ2-3
clone_size: .
v_call: TRBV7-6

cdr3_aa: AISETPGQGWGTDTQY
j_call: TRBJ2-3
clone_size: few
v_call: TRBV10-3

cdr3_aa: ASSLLGLAGLRETQY
j_call: TRBJ2-5
clone_size: .
v_call: TRBV5-1

cdr3_aa: ASSERAGGPGETQY
j_call: TRBJ2-5
clone_size: .
v_call: TRBV2

cdr3_aa: ASSYSRRASGANVLT
j_call: TRBJ2-6
clone_size: many
v_call: TRBV6-5

cdr3_aa: ASSFLRRRGPYNEQF
j_call: TRBJ2-1
clone_size: few
v_call: TRBV5-1

cdr3_aa: PSSPRVGSYYGYT
j_call: TRBJ1-2
clone_size: .
v_call: TRBV7-6

cdr3_aa: ASSHVALNYGYT
j_call: TRBJ1-2
clone_size: .
v_call: TRBV4-3

cdr3_aa: SARKAGGSWGELF
j_call: TRBJ2-2
clone_size: few
v_call: TRBV20-1

cdr3_aa: SARFPGRGQGIYEQY
j_call: TRBJ2-7
clone_size: few
v_call: TRBV20-1

cdr3_aa: ASSLLVETQY
j_call: TRBJ2-5
clone_size: many
v_call: TRBV7-2

cdr3_aa: ASSRLAGGSETQY
j_call: TRBJ2-5
clone_size: few
v_call: TRBV5-1

cdr3_aa: ASSVGGGRPETQY
j_call: TRBJ2-5
clone_size: few
v_call: TRBV9

cdr3_aa: SVLRGTSSGYGYT
j_call: TRBJ1-2
clone_size: .
v_call: TRBV29-1

cdr3_aa: ASSVGAEGPNEKLF
j_call: TRBJ1-4
clone_size: .
v_call: TRBV12-3/TRBV12-4

cdr3_aa: ASSLVTVNQPQH
j_call: TRBJ1-5
clone_size: .
v_call: TRBV12-3/TRBV12-4

cdr3_aa: ASSQVSEKLF
j_call: TRBJ1-4
clone_size: .
v_call: TRBV4-3

cdr3_aa: SARAGGRGNIQY
j_call: TRBJ2-4
clone_size: many
v_call: TRBV20-1

cdr3_aa: ASSPGQGAEAF
j_call: TRBJ1-1
clone_size: few
v_call: TRBV5-1

cdr3_aa: AWRGLGTSSIGELF
j_call: TRBJ2-2
clone_size: few
v_call: TRBV30

cdr3_aa: SARTSHFYSNQPQH
j_call: TRBJ1-5
clone_size: few
v_call: TRBV20-1

cdr3_aa: ASSLVPTETQY
j_call: TRBJ2-5
clone_size: .
v_call: TRBV7-9

cdr3_aa: ASSYGRGEQY
j_call: TRBJ2-7
clone_size: many
v_call: TRBV6-5

cdr3_aa: ASSRYSGIPSYEQY
j_call: TRBJ2-7
clone_size: few
v_call: TRBV18

cdr3_aa: ASSPLTRSSYEQY
j_call: TRBJ2-7
clone_size: many
v_call: TRBV27

cdr3_aa: ASSKGLAAYNEQF
j_call: TRBJ2-1
clone_size: .
v_call: TRBV9

cdr3_aa: ASSRGQGAYEQY
j_call: TRBJ2-7
clone_size: few
v_call: TRBV5-1

cdr3_aa: ASSPGTGDQPQH
j_call: TRBJ1-5
clone_size: .
v_call: TRBV5-1

cdr3_aa: ASSLGARGGPVHRTIY
j_call: TRBJ1-3
clone_size: .
v_call: TRBV11-2

cdr3_aa: ASSLAGTGYLDYEQY
j_call: TRBJ2-7
clone_size: many
v_call: TRBV5-1

cdr3_aa: SASPSVYYEQY
j_call: TRBJ2-7
clone_size: few
v_call: TRBV20-1

cdr3_aa: ASDGSGTGHPYGYT
j_call: TRBJ1-2
clone_size: few
v_call: TRBV5-1

cdr3_aa: AISESDRDRQPQH
j_call: TRBJ1-5
clone_size: few
v_call: TRBV10-3

cdr3_aa: SALSSTEKLF
j_call: TRBJ1-4
clone_size: .
v_call: TRBV20-1

cdr3_aa: ASSLGQGANYEQY
j_call: TRBJ2-7
clone_size: few
v_call: TRBV7-2

cdr3_aa: ASSQRTKTNEKLF
j_call: TRBJ1-4
clone_size: .
v_call: TRBV4-3

cdr3_aa: ASSLERGGVQETQY
j_call: TRBJ2-5
clone_size: .
v_call: TRBV4-2